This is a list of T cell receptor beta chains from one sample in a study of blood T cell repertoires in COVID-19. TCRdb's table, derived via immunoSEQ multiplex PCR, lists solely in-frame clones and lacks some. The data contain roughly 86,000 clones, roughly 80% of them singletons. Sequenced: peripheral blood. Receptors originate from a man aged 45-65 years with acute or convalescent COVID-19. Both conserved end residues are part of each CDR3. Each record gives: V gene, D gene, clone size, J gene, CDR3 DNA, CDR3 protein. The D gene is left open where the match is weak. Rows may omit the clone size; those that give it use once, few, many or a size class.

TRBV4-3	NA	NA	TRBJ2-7	TGCGCCAGCAGCCAGCAGGGCCGCGTGGTTTACGAGCAGTACTTC	CASSQQGRVVYEQYF
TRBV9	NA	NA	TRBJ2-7	TGTGCCAGCAGCTCCCACGGTCCTGAGGACGAGCAGTACTTC	CASSSHGPEDEQYF
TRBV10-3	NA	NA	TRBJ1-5	TGTGCCATCGCCGCCGGGGAAAATCAGCCCCAGCATTTT	CAIAAGENQPQHF
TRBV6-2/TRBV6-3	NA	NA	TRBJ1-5	TGTGCCAGCAGTTACGGGCAGGAATGGCAGCCCCAGCATTTT	CASSYGQEWQPQHF
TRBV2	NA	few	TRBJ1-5	TGTGCCAGCAGTGAAGCATGGGGAGGCTATAGCAATCAGCCCCAGCATTTT	CASSEAWGGYSNQPQHF
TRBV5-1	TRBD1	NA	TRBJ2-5	TGCGCCAGCAGCTTGGGAGGGGGACAGGCGAAAGAGACCCAGTACTTC	CASSLGGGQAKETQYF
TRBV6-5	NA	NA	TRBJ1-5	TGTGCCAGCAGTTACAATCCTGATCAGCCCCAGCATTTT	CASSYNPDQPQHF
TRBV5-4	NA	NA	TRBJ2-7	TGTGCCAGCAGCTTGGGACAAAGCTCCTACGAGCAGTACTTC	CASSLGQSSYEQYF
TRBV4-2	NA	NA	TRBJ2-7	TGTGCCAGCAGCCAAGATGCCCCAGCCTACGAGCAGTACTTC	CASSQDAPAYEQYF
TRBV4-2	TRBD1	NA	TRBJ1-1	TGTGCCAGCAGCCCCCGAGGGGGCAACACTGAAGCTTTCTTT	CASSPRGGNTEAFF
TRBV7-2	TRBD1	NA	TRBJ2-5	TGTGCCAGCACAACAGGACAGGGGTACCAAGAGACCCAGTACTTC	CASTTGQGYQETQYF
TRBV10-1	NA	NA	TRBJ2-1	TGCGCCAGCAGTTCTAGCGTTGCCTACAATGAGCAGTTCTTC	CASSSSVAYNEQFF
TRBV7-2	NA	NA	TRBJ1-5	TGTGCCAGCAGCTCCCCTTGGAGCTGGCAGCCCCAGCATTTT	CASSSPWSWQPQHF
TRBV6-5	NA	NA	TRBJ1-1	TGTGCCAGCCGGACAGACCTGAACACTGAAGCTTTCTTT	CASRTDLNTEAFF
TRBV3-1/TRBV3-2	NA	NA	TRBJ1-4	TGTGCCAGCAGCCAAGCGGCAGGAACTCATAATGAAAAACTGTTTTTT	CASSQAAGTHNEKLFF
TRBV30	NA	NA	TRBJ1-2	TGTGCCTGGACGAACCACAGGATAGCAGAAAATTATGGCTACACCTTC	CAWTNHRIAENYGYTF
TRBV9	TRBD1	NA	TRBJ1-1	TGTGCCAGCAGCCCTCCCTGGACAGGGGGCGGCACTGAAGCTTTCTTT	CASSPPWTGGGTEAFF
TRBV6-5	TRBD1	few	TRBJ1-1	TGTGCCAGCAGTTACCAGCAGGGGGGCACTGAAGCTTTCTTT	CASSYQQGGTEAFF
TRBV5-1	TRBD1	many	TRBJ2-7	TGCGCCAGCAGCTTAATCGGACAGGGCAATTACGAGCAGTACTTC	CASSLIGQGNYEQYF
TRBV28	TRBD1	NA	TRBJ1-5	TGTGCCAGCAGTTGGGGACAGGGGGCGAAGGGTCAGCCCCAGCATTTT	CASSWGQGAKGQPQHF
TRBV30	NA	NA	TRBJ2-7	TGTGCCTGGAGTGGAGGGTCCGAGCAGTACTTC	CAWSGGSEQYF
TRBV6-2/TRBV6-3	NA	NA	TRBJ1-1	TGTGCCAGCAGTCACGGGACTGAAGCTTTCTTT	CASSHGTEAFF
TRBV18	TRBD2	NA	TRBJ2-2	TGTGCCAGCTCACCCCTAGCGGGAGACACCGGGGAGCTGTTTTTT	CASSPLAGDTGELFF
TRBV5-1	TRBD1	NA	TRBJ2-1	TGCGCCAGCAGCTTGTCCGACAGGGGGTACAATGAGCAGTTCTTC	CASSLSDRGYNEQFF
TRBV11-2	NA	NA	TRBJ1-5	TGTGCCAGCAGCTTAGGTGGAGAAGTCCATCAGCCCCAGCATTTT	CASSLGGEVHQPQHF
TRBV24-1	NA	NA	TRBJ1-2	TGTGCCATCCATTCCGGTCTGGAGGGTGGCTACACCTTC	CAIHSGLEGGYTF
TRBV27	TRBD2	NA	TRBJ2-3	TGTGCCAGCAGTTTTCAGCGGGGGGGCACAGATACGCAGTATTTT	CASSFQRGGTDTQYF
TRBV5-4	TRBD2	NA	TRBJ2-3	TGTGCCAGCCGATCCGGGGGGTCAGGCACAGATACGCAGTATTTT	CASRSGGSGTDTQYF